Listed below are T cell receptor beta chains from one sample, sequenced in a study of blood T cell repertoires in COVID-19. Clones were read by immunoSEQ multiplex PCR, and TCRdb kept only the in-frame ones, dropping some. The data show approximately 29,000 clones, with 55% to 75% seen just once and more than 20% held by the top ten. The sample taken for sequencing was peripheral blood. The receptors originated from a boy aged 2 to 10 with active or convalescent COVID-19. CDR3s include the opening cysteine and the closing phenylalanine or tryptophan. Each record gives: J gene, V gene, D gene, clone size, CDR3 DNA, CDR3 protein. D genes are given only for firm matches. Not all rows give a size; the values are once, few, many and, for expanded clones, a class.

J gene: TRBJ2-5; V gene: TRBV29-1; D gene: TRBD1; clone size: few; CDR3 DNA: TGCAGCGTTGAGGGACAGGGTGGAGAGACCCAGTACTTC; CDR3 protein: CSVEGQGGETQYF
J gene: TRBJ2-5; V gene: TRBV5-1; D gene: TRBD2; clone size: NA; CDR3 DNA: TGCGCCAGCAGCTCGTGGACTAGCGGGGGGGCAGAGACCCAGTACTTC; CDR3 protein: CASSSWTSGGAETQYF
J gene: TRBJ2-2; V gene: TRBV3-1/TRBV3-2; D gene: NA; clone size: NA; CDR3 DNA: TGTGCCAGCAGCCAGGATGCTAGTTCGGGGTCAAACACCGGGGAGCTGTTTTTT; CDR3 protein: CASSQDASSGSNTGELFF
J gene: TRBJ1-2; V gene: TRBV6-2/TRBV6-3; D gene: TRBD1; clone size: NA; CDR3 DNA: TGTGCCAGCAGTGGCCTGGCAGGGGGAGACTATGGCTACACCTTC; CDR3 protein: CASSGLAGGDYGYTF
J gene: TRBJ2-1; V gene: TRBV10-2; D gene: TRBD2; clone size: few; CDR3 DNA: TGCGCCAGCAGAGTGGGACTAGCGGACTTCAATGAGCAGTTCTTC; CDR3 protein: CASRVGLADFNEQFF
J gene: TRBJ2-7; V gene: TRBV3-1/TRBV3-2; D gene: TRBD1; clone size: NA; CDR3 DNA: TGTGCCAGCAGCTCCCGCCCGGGACAGGGATCCTACGAGCAGTACTTC; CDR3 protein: CASSSRPGQGSYEQYF
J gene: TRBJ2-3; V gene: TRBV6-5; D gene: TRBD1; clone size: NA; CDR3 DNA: TGTGCCAGCAGTCCTCCGACAGGGGGCGGGAAGACGCAGTATTTT; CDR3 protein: CASSPPTGGGKTQYF
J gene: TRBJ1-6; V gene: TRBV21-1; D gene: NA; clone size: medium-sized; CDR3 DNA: TGTGCCAGCAGCAGCTATAGACCGGGACAGGGTACGGTTAAAAATTCACCCCTCCACTTT; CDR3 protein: CASSSYRPGQGTVKNSPLHF
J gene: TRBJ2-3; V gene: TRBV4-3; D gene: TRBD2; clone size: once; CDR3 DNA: TGCGCCAGCAGCCAAGGGACTAGCGGGAGGGGAGATACGCAGTATTTT; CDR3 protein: CASSQGTSGRGDTQYF
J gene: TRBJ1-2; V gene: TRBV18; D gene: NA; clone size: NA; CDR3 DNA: TGTGCCAGCTCACGAGAACAGGCTGAGGGCTACACCTTC; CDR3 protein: CASSREQAEGYTF
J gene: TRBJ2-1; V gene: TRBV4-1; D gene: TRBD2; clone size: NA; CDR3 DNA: TGCGCCAGCAGCCACTGGACTAGCGGGGGGGGAAGCAATGAGCAGTTCTTC; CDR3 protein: CASSHWTSGGGSNEQFF
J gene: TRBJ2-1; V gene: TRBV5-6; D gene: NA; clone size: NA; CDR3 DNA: TGTGCCAGCAGCTTGGTTTTCGTGAGCTCCTACAATGAGCAGTTCTTC; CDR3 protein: CASSLVFVSSYNEQFF
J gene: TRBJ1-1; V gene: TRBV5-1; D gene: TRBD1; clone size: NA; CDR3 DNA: TGCGCCAGCAGCTTGGGACAGGGGCAGACTGAAGCTTTCTTT; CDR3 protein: CASSLGQGQTEAFF
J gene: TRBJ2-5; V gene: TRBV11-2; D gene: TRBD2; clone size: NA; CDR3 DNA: TGTGCCAGCAGCCCAAGGACTAGACTTGAGACCCAGTACTTC; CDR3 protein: CASSPRTRLETQYF
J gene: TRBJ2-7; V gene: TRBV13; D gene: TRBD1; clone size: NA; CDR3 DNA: TGTGCCAGCAGCTTTAAACAGGGGGGATCCTACGAGCAGTACTTC; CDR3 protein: CASSFKQGGSYEQYF
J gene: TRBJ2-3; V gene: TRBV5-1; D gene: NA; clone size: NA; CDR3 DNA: TGCGCCAGCAGCTCCCGCGGGGACCCCACAGATACGCAGTATTTT; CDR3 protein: CASSSRGDPTDTQYF
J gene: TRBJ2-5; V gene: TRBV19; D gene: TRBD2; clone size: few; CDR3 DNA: TGTGCCAGTAGTGCATCCAAGCGGGACCCATCGGAGACCCAGTACTTC; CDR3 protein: CASSASKRDPSETQYF
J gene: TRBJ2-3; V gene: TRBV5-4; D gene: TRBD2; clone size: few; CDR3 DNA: TGTGCCAGCAGCCTCCGGACTAGCGGGGGGACAGATACGCAGTATTTT; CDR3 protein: CASSLRTSGGTDTQYF
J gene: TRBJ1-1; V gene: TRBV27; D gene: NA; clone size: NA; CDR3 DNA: TGTGCCAGCAGCTCTGTGGGTCGGGGGACTGAAGCTTTCTTT; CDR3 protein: CASSSVGRGTEAFF
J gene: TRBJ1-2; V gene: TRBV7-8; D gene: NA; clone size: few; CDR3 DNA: TGTGCCAGCACCAGCCTACAGGGAAACGGCTACACCTTC; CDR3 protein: CASTSLQGNGYTF
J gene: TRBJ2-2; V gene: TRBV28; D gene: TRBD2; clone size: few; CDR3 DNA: TGTGCCAGCGTCAAAAACAGGGGGACTAGCGGGGGTTACGGGGAGCTGTTTTTT; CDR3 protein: CASVKNRGTSGGYGELFF
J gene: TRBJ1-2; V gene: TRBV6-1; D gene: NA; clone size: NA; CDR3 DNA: TGTGCCAGCAGTGAAGACGGCTATGGCTACACCTTC; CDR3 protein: CASSEDGYGYTF
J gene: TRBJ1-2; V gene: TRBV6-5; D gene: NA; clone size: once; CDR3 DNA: TGTGCCAGCAGATTGGAGGGACGAGGCTACACCTTC; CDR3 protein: CASRLEGRGYTF
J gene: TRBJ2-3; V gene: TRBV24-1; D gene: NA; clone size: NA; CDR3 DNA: TGTGCCACCAGTGATTTGGCACAGGGTCCAGATACGCAGTATTTT; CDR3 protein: CATSDLAQGPDTQYF
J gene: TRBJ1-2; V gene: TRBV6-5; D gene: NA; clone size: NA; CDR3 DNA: TGTGCCAGCAGTTACTCTCCTCTTTCCGAGGGCTACACCTTC; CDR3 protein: CASSYSPLSEGYTF
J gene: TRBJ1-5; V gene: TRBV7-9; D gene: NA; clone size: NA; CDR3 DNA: TGTGCCAGCAGCTTAGCAGGACAGCGTAATCAGCCCCAGCATTTT; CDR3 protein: CASSLAGQRNQPQHF
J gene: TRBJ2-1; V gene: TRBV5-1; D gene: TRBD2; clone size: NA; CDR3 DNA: TGCGCCAGCAGCCCGGGGACTAGCGATGAGCAGTTCTTC; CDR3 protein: CASSPGTSDEQFF
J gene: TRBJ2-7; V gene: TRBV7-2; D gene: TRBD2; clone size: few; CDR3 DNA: TGTGCCAGCAGCTTGTTACTAGCGGGAGGGAGACCCTACGAGCAGTACTTC; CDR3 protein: CASSLLLAGGRPYEQYF
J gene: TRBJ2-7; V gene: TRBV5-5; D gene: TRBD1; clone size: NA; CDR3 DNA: TGTGCCAGCAGTCCCGGGACAGGGTGGTTTCAGTACTTC; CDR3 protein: CASSPGTGWFQYF
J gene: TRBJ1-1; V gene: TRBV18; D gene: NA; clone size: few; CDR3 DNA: TGTGCCAGCTCACCGATTACACGGAACACTGAAGCTTTCTTT; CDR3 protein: CASSPITRNTEAFF
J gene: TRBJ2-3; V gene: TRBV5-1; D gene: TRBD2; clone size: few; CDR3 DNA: TGCGCCAGCAGCTTGGGGGGACTAGCGGGAGATACGCAGTATTTT; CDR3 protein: CASSLGGLAGDTQYF
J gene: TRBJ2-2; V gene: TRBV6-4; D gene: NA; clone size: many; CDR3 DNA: TGTGCCAGCAGTGGAGGAAAGAGCACCGGGGAGCTGTTTTTT; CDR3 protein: CASSGGKSTGELFF
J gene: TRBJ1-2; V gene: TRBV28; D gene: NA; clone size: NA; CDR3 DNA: TGTGCCAGCAGTCCACCAAGGAGCTATGGCTACACCTTC; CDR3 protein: CASSPPRSYGYTF
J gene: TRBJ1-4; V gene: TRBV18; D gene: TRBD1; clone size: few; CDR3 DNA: TGTGCCAGCTCACCTGCGGGACAGGCGAATAATGAAAAACTGTTTTTT; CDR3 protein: CASSPAGQANNEKLFF
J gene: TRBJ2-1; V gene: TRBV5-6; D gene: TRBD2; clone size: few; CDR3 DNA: TGTGCCAGCAGCTTGGGACTAGCAGTGAATGAGCAGTTCTTC; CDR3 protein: CASSLGLAVNEQFF
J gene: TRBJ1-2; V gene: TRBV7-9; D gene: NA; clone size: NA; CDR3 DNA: TGTGCCAGCAGCCTTACAGGGACCCATAACTATGGCTACACCTTC; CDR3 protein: CASSLTGTHNYGYTF
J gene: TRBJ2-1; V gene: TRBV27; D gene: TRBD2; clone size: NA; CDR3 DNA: TGTGCCAGCAGTGGGACTAGCGGGAGGGTTGAGCAGTTCTTC; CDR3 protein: CASSGTSGRVEQFF
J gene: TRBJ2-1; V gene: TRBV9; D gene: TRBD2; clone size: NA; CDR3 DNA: TGTGCCAGCAGCGTAGTAGGGCGGGGGGGCAATGAGCAGTTCTTC; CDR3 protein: CASSVVGRGGNEQFF
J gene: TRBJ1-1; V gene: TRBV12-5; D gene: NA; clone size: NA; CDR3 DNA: TGTGCTAGTGGTTTGGGCGGATACACTGAAGCTTTCTTT; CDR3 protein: CASGLGGYTEAFF
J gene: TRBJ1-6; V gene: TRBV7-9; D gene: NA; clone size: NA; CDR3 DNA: TGTGCCAGCAGCCCCATAGGGGCTAATTCACCCCTCCACTTT; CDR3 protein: CASSPIGANSPLHF
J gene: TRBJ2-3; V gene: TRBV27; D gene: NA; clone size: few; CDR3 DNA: TGTGCCAGCAGTCCCGGACAGAGATACACAGATACGCAGTATTTT; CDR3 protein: CASSPGQRYTDTQYF
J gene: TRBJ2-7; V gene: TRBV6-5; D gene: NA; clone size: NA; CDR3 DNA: TGTGCCAGCGAGGGTCGACCCCTCTACGAGCAGTACTTC; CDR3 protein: CASEGRPLYEQYF
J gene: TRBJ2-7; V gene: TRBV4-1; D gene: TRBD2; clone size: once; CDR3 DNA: TGCGCCAGCAGCCGAGTCGGGGGGACTCACGAGCAGTACTTC; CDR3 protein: CASSRVGGTHEQYF
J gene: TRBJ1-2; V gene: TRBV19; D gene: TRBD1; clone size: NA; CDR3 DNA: TGTGCCAGTAGCAAACAGGGGGCGGCCAGCATGTATGGCTACACCTTC; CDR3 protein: CASSKQGAASMYGYTF
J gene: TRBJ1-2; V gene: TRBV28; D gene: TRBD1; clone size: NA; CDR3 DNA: TGTGCCAGCAGCGCCCGGACAGGGGTAGGCTACACCTTC; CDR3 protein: CASSARTGVGYTF
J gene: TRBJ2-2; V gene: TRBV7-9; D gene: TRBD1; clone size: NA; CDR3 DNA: TGTGCCAGCAGCTCCCGGGACAGGGGGACCGGGGAGCTGTTTTTT; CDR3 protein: CASSSRDRGTGELFF
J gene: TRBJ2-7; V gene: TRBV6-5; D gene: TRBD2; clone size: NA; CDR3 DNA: TGTGCCAGCAACCGGGGGGCTAGCGGGAGCTACGAGCAGTACTTC; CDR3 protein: CASNRGASGSYEQYF
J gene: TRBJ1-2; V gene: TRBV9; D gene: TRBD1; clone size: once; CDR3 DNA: TGTGCCAGCAGCATGCCCTCGACAGGGGCGTCTTATGGCTACACCTTC; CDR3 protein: CASSMPSTGASYGYTF
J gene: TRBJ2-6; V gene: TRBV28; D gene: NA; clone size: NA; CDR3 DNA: TGTGCCAGTGCGGAGGGGTCCTCTGGGGCCAACGTCCTGACTTTC; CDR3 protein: CASAEGSSGANVLTF
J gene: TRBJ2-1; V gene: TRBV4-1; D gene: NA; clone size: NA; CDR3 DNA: TGCGCCAGCAGCCTGGACAAGACAGCGAACAATGAGCAGTTCTTC; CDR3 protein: CASSLDKTANNEQFF
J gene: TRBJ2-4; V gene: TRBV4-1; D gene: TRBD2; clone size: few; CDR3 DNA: TGCGCCAGCAGCCAGGGACTAGCGGGGGGGCGGTCCAAAAACATTCAGTACTTC; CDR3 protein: CASSQGLAGGRSKNIQYF
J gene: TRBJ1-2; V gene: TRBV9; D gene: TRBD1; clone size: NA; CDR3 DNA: TGTGCCAGCAAGGGGGCTGACTATGGCTACACCTTC; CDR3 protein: CASKGADYGYTF
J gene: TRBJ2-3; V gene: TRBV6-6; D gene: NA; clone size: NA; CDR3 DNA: TGTGCCAGCACCCCGCTCATCACTAATACGCAGTATTTT; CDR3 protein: CASTPLITNTQYF
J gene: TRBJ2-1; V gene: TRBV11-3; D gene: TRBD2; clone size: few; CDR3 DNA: TGTGCCAGCAGTTCGGGCGGGAGCTACAATGAGCAGTTCTTC; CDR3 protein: CASSSGGSYNEQFF
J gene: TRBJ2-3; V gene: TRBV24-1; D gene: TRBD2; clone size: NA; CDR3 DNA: TGTGCCACCTCTTGGGGGGGGGAAGATACGCAGTATTTT; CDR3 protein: CATSWGGEDTQYF
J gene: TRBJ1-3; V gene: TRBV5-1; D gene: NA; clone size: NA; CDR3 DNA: TGCGCCAGCACTTGGGGAACAGGTCGCTCTGGAAACACCATATATTTT; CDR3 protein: CASTWGTGRSGNTIYF
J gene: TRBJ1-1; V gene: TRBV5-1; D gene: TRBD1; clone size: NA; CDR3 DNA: TGCGCCAGCAGCTCCTACCGGGACAGGGGGCGAAACACTGAAGCTTTCTTT; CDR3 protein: CASSSYRDRGRNTEAFF
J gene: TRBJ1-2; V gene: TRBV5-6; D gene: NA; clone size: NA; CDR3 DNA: TGTGCCAGCAGCCCCCCCGGGGAACAGGGCTATGGCTACACCTTC; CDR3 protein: CASSPPGEQGYGYTF
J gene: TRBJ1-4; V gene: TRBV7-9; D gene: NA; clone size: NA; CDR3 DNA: TGTGCCAGCAGCTTAGGGGAGGCTGCAACTAATGAAAAACTGTTTTTT; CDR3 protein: CASSLGEAATNEKLFF